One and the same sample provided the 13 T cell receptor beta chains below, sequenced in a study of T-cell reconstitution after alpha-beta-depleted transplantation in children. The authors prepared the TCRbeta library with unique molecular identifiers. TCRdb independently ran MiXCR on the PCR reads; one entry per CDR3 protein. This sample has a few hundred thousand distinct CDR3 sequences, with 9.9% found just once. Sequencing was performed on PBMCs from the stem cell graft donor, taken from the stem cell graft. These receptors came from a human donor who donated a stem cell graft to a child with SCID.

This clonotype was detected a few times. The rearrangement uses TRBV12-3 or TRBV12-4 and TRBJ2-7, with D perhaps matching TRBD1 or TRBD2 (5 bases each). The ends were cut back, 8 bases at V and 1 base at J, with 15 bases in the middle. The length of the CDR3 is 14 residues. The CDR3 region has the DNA TGTGCCAGCCGGCCGGGGACGAGGTCCTACGAGCAGTACTTC. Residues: CASRPGTRSYEQYF.

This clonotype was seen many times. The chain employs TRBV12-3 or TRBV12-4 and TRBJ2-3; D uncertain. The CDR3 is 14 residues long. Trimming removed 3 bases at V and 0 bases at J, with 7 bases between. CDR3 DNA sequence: TGTGCCAGCAGTTTGACACGGAGCACAGATACGCAGTATTTT. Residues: CASSLTRSTDTQYF.

The DNA for the CDR3 is TGTGCCAGCAGCTTAGTAGGACAGGCCCACAATGAGCAGTTCTTC. It is translated as CASSLVGQAHNEQFF. The V and J genes are TRBV7-9 and TRBJ2-1; 7 bases are shared with TRBD1. Germline CDR1 and CDR2: SEHNR and FQNEAQ (reference sequence). The V and J ends lost 1 base and 5 bases, in that order; junction bases with no gene match: 5. The CDR3 covers 15 residues.

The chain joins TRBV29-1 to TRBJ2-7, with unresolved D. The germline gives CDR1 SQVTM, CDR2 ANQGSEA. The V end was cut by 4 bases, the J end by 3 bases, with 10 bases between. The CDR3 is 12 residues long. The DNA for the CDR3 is TGCAGCGTTGGGCTACAATACTACGAGCAGTACTTC. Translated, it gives CSVGLQYYEQYF.

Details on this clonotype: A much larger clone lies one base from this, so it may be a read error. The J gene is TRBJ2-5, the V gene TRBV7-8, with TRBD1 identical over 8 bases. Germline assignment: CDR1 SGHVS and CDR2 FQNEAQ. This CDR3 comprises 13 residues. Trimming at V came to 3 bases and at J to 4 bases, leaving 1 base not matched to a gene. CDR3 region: CASSFDRGETQYF. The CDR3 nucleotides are TGTGCCAGCAGCTTCGACAGGGGAGAGACCCAGTACTTC. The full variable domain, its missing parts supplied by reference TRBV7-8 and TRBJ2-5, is GAGVSQSPRYKVAKRGQDVALRCDPISGHVSLFWYQQALGQGPEFLTYFQNEAQLDKSGLPSDRFFAERPEGSVSTLKIQRTQQEDSAVYLCASSFDRGETQYFGPGTRLLVL.

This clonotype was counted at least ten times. The CDR3 nucleotides read TGTGCCAGCAGCTCTCCGGGCTATGGCTACACCTTC. It translates to CASSSPGYGYTF. V gene TRBV28 combines with J gene TRBJ1-2; D unresolved. The CDR3 runs to 12 residues. The germline V gene has CDR1 MDHEN and CDR2 SYDVKM. Trimming stripped 6 bases from V and 4 bases from J, with 9 bases between.

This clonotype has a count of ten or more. This CDR3 is CSATTGGGGNTGELFF. The DNA of the CDR3 is TGCAGTGCTACGACAGGGGGCGGTGGGAACACCGGGGAGCTGTTTTTT. The chain links TRBV20-1 to TRBJ2-2; 10 bases map to TRBD1. Per the germline V gene, CDR1 is DFQATT and CDR2 is SNEGSKA (reference sequence). V trimming: 4 bases; J trimming: 1 base; junction bases outside the gene matches: 6. This CDR3 is 16 amino acids long.

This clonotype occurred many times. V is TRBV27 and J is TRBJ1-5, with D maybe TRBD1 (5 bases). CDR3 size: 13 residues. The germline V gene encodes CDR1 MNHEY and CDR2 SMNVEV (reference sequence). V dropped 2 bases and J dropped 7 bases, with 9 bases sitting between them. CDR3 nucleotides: TGTGCCAGCAGTTTAAGCAGGGTACAGCCCCAGCATTTT. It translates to CASSLSRVQPQHF.

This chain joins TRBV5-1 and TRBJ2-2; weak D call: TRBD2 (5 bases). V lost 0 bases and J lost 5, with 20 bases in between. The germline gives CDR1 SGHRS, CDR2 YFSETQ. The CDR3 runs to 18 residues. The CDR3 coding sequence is TGCGCCAGCAGCTTGGGATCCGGTGTCTTCGGCGGGACCGGGGAGCTGTTTTTT. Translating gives CASSLGSGVFGGTGELFF. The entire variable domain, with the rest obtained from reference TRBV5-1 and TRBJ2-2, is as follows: KAGVTQTPRYLIKTRGQQVTLSCSPISGHRSVSWYQQTPGQGLQFLFEYFSETQRNKGNFPGRFSGRQFSNSRSEMNVSTLELGDSALYLCASSLGSGVFGGTGELFFGEGSRLTVL.

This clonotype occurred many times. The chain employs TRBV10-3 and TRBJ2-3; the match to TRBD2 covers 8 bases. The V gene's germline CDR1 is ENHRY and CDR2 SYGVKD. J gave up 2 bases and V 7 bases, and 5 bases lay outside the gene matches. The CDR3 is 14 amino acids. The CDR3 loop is CAIKAGLVTDTQYF. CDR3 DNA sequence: TGTGCCATCAAAGCGGGACTAGTCACAGATACGCAGTATTTT.

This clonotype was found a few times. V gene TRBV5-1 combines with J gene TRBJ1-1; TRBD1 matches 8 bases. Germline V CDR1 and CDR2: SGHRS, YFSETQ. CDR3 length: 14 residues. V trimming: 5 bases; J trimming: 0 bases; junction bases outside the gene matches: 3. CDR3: CASRGDRMNTEAFF. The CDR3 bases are TGCGCCAGCAGGGGGGACAGGATGAACACTGAAGCTTTCTTT.

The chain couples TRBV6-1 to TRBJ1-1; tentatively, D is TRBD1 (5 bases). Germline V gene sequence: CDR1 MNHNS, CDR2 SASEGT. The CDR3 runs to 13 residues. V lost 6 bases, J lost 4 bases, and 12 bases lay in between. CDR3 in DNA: TGTGCCAGCAGAATCCAGGGAGGCACTGAAGCTTTCTTT. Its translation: CASRIQGGTEAFF.

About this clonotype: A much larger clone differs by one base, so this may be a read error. The CDR3 sequence is CASSPGANVLTF. The CDR3 DNA is TGTGCCAGCAGCCCTGGGGCCAACGTCCTGACTTTC. The V and J genes are TRBV7-6 and TRBJ2-6; D is undetermined. The V and J ends lost 5 bases and 2 bases respectively, with 1 base between them. The CDR3 is 12 amino acids. Germline CDR1 is SGHVS and CDR2 is FNYEAQ.